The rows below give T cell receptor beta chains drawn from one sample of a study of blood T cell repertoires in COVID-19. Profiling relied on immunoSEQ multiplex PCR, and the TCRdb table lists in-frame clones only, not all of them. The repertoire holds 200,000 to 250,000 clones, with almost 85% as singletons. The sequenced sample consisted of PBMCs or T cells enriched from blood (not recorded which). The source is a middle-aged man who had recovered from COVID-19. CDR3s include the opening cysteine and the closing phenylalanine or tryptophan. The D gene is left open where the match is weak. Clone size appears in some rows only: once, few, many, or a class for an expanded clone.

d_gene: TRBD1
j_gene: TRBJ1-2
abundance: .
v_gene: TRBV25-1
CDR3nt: TGTGCCAGCAGTCAAAGGGACAGGAATGGCTACACCTTC
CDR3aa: CASSQRDRNGYTF

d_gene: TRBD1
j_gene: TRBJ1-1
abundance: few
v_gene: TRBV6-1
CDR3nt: TGTGCCAGCAGCGAAATACCCGGGACAGGGTCGAACACTGAAGCTTTCTTT
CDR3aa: CASSEIPGTGSNTEAFF

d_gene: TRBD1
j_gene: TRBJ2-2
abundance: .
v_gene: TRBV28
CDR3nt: TGTGCCAGCAGTGACCCCGGGACAGGGAACACCGGGGAGCTGTTTTTT
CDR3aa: CASSDPGTGNTGELFF

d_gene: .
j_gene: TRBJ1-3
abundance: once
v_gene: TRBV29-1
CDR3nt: TGCAGCGTTCGCAACACTGGAAACACCATATATTTT
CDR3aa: CSVRNTGNTIYF

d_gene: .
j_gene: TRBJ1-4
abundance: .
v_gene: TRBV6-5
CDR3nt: TGTGCCAGCAGTTACGCGGCGGTTCGGGAAAAACTGTTTTTT
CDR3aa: CASSYAAVREKLFF

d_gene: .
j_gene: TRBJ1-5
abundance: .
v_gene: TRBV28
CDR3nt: TGTGCCAGCAGTTTGGAGGCCTTTCATCAGCCCCAGCATTTT
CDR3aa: CASSLEAFHQPQHF

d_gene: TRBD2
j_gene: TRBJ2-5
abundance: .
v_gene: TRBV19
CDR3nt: TGTGCCAGTATACCTAGCGGGGGAAGGACCCAGTACTTC
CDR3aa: CASIPSGGRTQYF

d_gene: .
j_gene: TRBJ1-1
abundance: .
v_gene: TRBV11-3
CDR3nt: TGTGCCAGCAGCTTCACAACGGGCACTGAAGCTTTCTTT
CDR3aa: CASSFTTGTEAFF

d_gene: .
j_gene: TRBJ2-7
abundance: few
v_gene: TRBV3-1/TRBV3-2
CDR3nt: TGTGCCAGCAGCCAAGGTCCGGGGGAGGTATACGAGCAGTACTTC
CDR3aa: CASSQGPGEVYEQYF

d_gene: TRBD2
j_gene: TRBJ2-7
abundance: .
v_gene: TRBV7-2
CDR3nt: TGTGCCAGCAGCTTAGTGAGGCGGGGGGCCCACTACGAGCAGTACTTC
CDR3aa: CASSLVRRGAHYEQYF

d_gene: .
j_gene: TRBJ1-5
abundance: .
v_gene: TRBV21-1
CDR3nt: TGTGCCAGCAGCGGGGGAGCAGGGACAGGGGGCGCACAAAACAATCAGCCCCAGCATTTT
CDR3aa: CASSGGAGTGGAQNNQPQHF

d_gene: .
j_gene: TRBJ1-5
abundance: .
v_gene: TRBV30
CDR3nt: TGTGCCTGGAGTCTGGCTCAGGATCAGCCCCAGCATTTT
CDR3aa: CAWSLAQDQPQHF

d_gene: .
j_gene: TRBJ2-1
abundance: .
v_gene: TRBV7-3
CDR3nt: TGTGCCAGCAGCTTAATCGGGAGCTCCTACAATGAGCAGTTCTTC
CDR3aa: CASSLIGSSYNEQFF

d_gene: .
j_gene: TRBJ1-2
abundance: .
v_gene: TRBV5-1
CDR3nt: TGCGCCAGCAGCTTCAGCGTCGGCCATGGCTACACCTTC
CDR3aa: CASSFSVGHGYTF

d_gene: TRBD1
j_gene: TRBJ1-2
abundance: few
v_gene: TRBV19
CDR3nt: TGTGCCAGTAGTATTAACAGGGGGAGAGGGGGCTACACCTTC
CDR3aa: CASSINRGRGGYTF

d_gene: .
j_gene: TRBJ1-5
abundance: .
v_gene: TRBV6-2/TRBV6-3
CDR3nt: TGTGCCAGCAGTTACTCGAGACAGTTGAATCAGCCCCAGCATTTT
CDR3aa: CASSYSRQLNQPQHF

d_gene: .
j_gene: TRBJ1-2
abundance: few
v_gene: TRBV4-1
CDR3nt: TGCGCCTCACGAGGGCAGGGGCGTTATGGCTACACCTTC
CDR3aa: CASRGQGRYGYTF

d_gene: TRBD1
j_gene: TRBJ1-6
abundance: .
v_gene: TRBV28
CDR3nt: TGTGCCAGCAGTTTACGACAGGGGGTCGCCTATAATTCACCCCTCCACTTT
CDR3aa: CASSLRQGVAYNSPLHF

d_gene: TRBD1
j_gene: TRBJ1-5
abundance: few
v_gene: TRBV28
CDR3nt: TGTGCCACCAACGACCGGGACAGGGGCGGATATAGCAATCAGCCCCAGCATTTT
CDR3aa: CATNDRDRGGYSNQPQHF

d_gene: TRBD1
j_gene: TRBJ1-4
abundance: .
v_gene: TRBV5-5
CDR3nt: TGTGCCAGCAGCTGGACAGGGGGCGCATTCGATGAAAAACTGTTTTTT
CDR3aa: CASSWTGGAFDEKLFF

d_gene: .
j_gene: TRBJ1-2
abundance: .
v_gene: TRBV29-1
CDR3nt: TGCAGCGTGCCAGGACAGTCCCAGTCTAACTATGGCTACACCTTC
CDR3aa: CSVPGQSQSNYGYTF

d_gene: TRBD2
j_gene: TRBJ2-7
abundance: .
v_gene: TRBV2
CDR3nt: TGTGCCAGCTTAGCGGGGATGGGGTCCTACGAGCAGTACTTC
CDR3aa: CASLAGMGSYEQYF

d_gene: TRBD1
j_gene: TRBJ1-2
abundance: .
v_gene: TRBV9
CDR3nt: TGTGCCAGCAGCGCCGACAGGGGCGGGTATGGCTACACCTTC
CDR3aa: CASSADRGGYGYTF

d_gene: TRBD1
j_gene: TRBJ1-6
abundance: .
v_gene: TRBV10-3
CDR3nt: TGTGCCACCCGGGACAGGGTAAATTCACCCCTCCACTTT
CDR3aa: CATRDRVNSPLHF

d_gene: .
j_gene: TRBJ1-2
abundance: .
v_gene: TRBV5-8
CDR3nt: TGTGCCAGCAGCTGGAGCGGCAAATCACCTAACTATGGCTACACCTTC
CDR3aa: CASSWSGKSPNYGYTF

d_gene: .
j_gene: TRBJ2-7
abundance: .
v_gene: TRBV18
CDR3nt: TGTGCCAGCTCACCGACAGCTTACGAGCAGTACTTC
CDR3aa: CASSPTAYEQYF

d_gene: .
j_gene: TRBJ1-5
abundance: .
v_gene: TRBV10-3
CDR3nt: TGTGCCATCAGTGAGCCGGGAATTGGGCGCAATCAGCCCCAGCATTTT
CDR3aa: CAISEPGIGRNQPQHF

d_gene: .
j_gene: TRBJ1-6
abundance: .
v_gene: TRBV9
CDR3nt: TGTGCCAGCAGCGTAGGACAGGCGAATTCACCCCTCCACTTT
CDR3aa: CASSVGQANSPLHF

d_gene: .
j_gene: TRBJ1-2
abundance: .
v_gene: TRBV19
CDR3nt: TGTGCCAGTAGTATCTCAGGGTCTTACACCTTC
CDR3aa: CASSISGSYTF

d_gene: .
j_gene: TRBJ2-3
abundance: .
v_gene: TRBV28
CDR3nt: TGTGCCAGCAGTCTCGACAGGTCTAGCACAGATACGCAGTATTTT
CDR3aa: CASSLDRSSTDTQYF

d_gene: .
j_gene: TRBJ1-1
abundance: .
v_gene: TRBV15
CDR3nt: TGTGCCACCAGCAGAGATCCCCCAGGGGTGGTCACTGAAGCTTTCTTT
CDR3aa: CATSRDPPGVVTEAFF

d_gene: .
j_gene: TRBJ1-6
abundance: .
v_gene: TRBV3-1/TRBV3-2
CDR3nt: TGTGCCAGCAGCCAAGCCCCGAGCTCCTATAATTCACCCCTCCACTTT
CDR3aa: CASSQAPSSYNSPLHF

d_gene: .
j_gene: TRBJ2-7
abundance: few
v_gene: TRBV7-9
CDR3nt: TGTGCCAGCAGCTTAGCGCGGGGACTCAGCTCCTACGAGCAGTACTTC
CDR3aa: CASSLARGLSSYEQYF

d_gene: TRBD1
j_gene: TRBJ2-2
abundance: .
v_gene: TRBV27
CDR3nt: TGTGCCAGCAGTTTATTTGGACAGGGAGATTTTAGCGGGGAGCTGTTTTTT
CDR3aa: CASSLFGQGDFSGELFF

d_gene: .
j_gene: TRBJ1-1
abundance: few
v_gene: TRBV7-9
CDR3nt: TGTGCCAGCAGCTTATATTTGAACACTGAAGCTTTCTTT
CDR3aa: CASSLYLNTEAFF

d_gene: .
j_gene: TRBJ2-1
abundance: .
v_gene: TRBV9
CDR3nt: TGTGCCAGCAGAAGCGGGTATGAGCAGTTCTTC
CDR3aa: CASRSGYEQFF

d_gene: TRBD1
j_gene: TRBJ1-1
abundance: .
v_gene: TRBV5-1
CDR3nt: TGCGCCAGCAGCTTGCTGGACAGGGGAGAAGGAGCTTTCTTT
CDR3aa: CASSLLDRGEGAFF

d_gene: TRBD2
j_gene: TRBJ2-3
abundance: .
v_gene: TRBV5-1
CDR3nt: TGCGCCAGCAGCTTGGGGCAGGGAGGGGATACGCAGTATTTT
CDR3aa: CASSLGQGGDTQYF

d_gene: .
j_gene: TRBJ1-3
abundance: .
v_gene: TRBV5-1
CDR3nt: TGCGCCAGCAGCGTAGAGGGAGGAAACACCATATATTTT
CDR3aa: CASSVEGGNTIYF

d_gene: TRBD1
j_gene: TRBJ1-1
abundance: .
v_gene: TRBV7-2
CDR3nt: TGTGCCAGCAGCCCGTTTGACAGGGCGGCTTTCTTT
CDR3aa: CASSPFDRAAFF

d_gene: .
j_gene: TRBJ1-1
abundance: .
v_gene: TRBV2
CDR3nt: TGTGCCAGCACCGACAGCGCGATGAACACTGAAGCTTTCTTT
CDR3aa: CASTDSAMNTEAFF

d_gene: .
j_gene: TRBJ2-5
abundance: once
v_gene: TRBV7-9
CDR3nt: TGTGCCAGCAGCAGACAGCCGCAAGAGACCCAGTACTTC
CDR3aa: CASSRQPQETQYF

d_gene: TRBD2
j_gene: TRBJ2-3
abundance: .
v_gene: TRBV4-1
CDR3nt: TGCGCCAGCAGCCAAGATCGGCTAGCGGGGGCCTTTACAGATACGCAGTATTTT
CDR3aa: CASSQDRLAGAFTDTQYF

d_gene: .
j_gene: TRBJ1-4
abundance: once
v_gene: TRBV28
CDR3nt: TGTGCCAGCAGTCCCCCGGACACCCGAGGCGATGAAAAACTGTTTTTT
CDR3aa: CASSPPDTRGDEKLFF

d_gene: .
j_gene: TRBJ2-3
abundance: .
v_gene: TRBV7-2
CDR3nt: TGTGCCAGCAGCTTACTAGCGGATACGCAGTATTTT
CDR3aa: CASSLLADTQYF

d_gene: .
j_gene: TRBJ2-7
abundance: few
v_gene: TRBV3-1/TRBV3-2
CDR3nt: TGTGCCAGCAGCCAAGTTGGCAGTCGGGCCTACGAGCAGTACTTC
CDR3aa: CASSQVGSRAYEQYF

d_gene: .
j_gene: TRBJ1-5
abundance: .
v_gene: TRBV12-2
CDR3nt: TGTGCAAGTCGCTTAAGGGGGCGCGGGAATCAGCCCCAGCATTTT
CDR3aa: CASRLRGRGNQPQHF

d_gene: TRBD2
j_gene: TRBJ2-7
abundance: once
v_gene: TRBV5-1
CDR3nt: TGCGCCAGCAGCTTGGCGGCGGGAGGGCCTCTCGAGCAGTACTTC
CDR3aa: CASSLAAGGPLEQYF

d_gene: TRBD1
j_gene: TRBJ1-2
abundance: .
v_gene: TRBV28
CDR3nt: TGTGCCAGCAGCAACCTCAACAGGGGGCAGGTTGGCTACACCTTC
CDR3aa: CASSNLNRGQVGYTF

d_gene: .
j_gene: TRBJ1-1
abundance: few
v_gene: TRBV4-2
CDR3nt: TGTGCCAGCAGCCAAGATCGTGCGGGTGAAGCTTTCTTT
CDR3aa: CASSQDRAGEAFF

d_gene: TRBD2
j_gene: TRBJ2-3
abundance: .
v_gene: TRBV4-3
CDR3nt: TGCGCCAGCAGCCAAGATTGGGGTAGCGGGGGGGCAACAGATACGCAGTATTTT
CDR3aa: CASSQDWGSGGATDTQYF

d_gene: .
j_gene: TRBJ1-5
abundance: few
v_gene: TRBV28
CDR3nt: TGTGCCAGCAGTTCGGGGGGGTATGAGCCCCAGCATTTT
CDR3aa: CASSSGGYEPQHF

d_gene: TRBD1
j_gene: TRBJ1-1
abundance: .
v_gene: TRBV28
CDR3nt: TGTGCCAGCAGTCCCGGACAGGGGGGGCCTGAAGCTTTCTTT
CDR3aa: CASSPGQGGPEAFF

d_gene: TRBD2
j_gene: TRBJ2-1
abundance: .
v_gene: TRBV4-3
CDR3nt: TGCGCCAGCAGCCAAGTTGTCCTAGCGGGGTTCAATGAGCAGTTCTTC
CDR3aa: CASSQVVLAGFNEQFF